This T cell receptor (beta chain) is drawn from a study of radiotherapy plus CTLA-4 blockade in lung cancer. With 4 bases removed from V and 4 bases from J, the gap between germline ends came to 19 bases. This CDR3 comprises 16 residues. From germline, CDR1 is SGHTA and CDR2 FQGNSA. Clones were read by immunoSEQ multiplex PCR, and TCRdb kept only the in-frame ones, dropping some. The sample lists 25,000 to 35,000 clones; roughly 77% were seen once. The sequence derives from a human donor with non-small cell lung cancer that progressed on radiotherapy plus ipilimumab. Source: peripheral blood, taken from a patient treated with radiotherapy plus ipilimumab. The chain employs TRBV7-2 and TRBJ1-1; D is perhaps TRBD1 (6 bases). The CDR3 DNA reads TGTGCCAGCAGCTGGGGCGGGGGGGGCAGTAGCACTGAAGCTTTCTTT. Amino acid sequence: CASSWGGGGSSTEAFF.